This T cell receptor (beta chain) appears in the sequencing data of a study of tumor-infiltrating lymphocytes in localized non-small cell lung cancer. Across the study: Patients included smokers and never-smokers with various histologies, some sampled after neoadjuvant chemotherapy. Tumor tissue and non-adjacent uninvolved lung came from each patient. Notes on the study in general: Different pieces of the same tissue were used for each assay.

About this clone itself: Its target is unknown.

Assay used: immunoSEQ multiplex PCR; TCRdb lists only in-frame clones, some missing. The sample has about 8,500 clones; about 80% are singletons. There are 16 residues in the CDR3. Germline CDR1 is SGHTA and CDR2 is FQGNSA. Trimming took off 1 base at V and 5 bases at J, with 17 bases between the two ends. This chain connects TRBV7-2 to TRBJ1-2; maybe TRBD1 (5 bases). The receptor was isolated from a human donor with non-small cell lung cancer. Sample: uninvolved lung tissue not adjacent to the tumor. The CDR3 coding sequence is TGTGCCAGCAGCTTAGGGGGCGGGGGGATTATTTATGGCTACACCTTC. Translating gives CASSLGGGGIIYGYTF.